The present TCR beta chain was sequenced within a study of CD8 T cells in Susac syndrome. Notes on the study in general: CD4+ repertoires of Susac syndrome patients lacked detectable clonal expansion.

Sequencing targeted TCR beta in blood CD8+ and CD4+ T cells. Purification of the CD8+ and CD4+ T cells relied on negative isolation, and TEMRA cells underwent FACS enrichment. Concerning this clonotype itself: No antigen is known for it.

Germline values: CDR1 SNHLY, CDR2 FYNNEI. This CDR3 contains 16 residues. With V trimmed by 2 bases and J by 3 bases, 6 bases remained unmatched. An amount of RNA that ranged from 0.5 to 1 ug was reverse transcribed with random hexamers. TCRdb fed the immunoSEQ multiplex PCR reads into MiXCR, producing one record per CDR3 protein. The table has about 120,000 distinct CDR3 sequences, 96% seen once; the top ten hold about 0.13%. The clonotype comes from a human donor with Susac syndrome. Source material: CD4+ T cells from PBMCs. The gene calls are TRBV2 and TRBJ2-3; 9 bases agree with TRBD2. In DNA, the CDR3 is TGTGCCAGCAGTGAATATGGTAGCGGGAGAACAGATACGCAGTATTTT. Protein sequence: CASSEYGSGRTDTQYF.